This T cell receptor beta chain was sequenced in a study of OX40 agonist ivuxolimab in advanced cancers. Background on the study: Antecedent anti-PD-1, anti-PD-L1 or anti-CTLA-4 therapy was permissible, with roughly 40% having received some.

A word on this clone: Antigen specificity is unknown.

General study points: Several nonresponders also turned out to have low normalized T-cell clonal expansion.

Some clones are missing from TCRdb's copy, which holds only in-frame ones; the method was immunoSEQ multiplex PCR. The data hold tens of thousands of clones, with around 81% observed a single time. Germline CDR1 reads SNHLY; CDR2 reads FYNNEI. Trimming stripped 7 bases from V and 3 bases from J, with 16 bases between. This CDR3 is built from 15 residues. This clonotype was obtained from an adult with an advanced solid tumor such as melanoma, head and neck, liver or kidney cancer. The chain has TRBV2 and TRBJ1-5; a weak D match, TRBD1 (5 bases). The source material was CD4+ or CD8+ T cells sorted from blood, sampled in a trial of the OX40 agonist ivuxolimab. Here the CDR3 DNA reads TGTGCCAGCAACAACCAGGGAGGAGACAATCAGCCCCAGCATTTT. This gives the protein CASNNQGGDNQPQHF. Using reference TRBV2 and TRBJ1-5 for the parts outside the CDR3, the full variable domain is EPEVTQTPSHQVTQMGQEVILRCVPISNHLYFYWYRQILGQKVEFLVSFYNNEISEKSEIFDDQFSVERPDGSNFTLKIRSTKLEDSAMYFCASNNQGGDNQPQHFGDGTRLSIL.